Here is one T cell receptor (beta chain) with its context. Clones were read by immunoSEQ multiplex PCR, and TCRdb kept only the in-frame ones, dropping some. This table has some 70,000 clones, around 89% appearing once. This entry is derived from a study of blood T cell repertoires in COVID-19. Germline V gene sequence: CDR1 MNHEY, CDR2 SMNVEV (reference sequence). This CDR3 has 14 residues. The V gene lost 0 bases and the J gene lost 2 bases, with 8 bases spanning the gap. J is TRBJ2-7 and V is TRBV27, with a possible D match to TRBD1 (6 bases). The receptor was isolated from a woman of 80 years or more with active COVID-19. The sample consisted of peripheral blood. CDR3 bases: TGTGCCAGCAGTTTATCGGGGGCAGCCTACGAGCAGTACTTC. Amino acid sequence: CASSLSGAAYEQYF.